This TCR beta chain was identified during a study of OX40 agonist ivuxolimab in advanced cancers. Study at large: Every 2 weeks, patients received ivuxolimab intravenously, dosed at 0.01 to 10 mg/kg. Partial responses were recorded for three patients, including one with hepatocellular carcinoma and two with cutaneous melanoma.

Measured with immunoSEQ multiplex PCR; TCRdb has only the in-frame clones, and not every one. The table lists roughly 80,000 clones, roughly 82% of them singletons. The V end was cut by 4 bases, the J end by 5 bases, with 14 bases between. The CDR3 loop spans 14 amino acids. The V gene's germline CDR1 is SNHLY and CDR2 FYNNEI. The source of this sequence is an adult with an advanced solid tumor such as melanoma, head and neck, liver or kidney cancer. The genes are TRBV2 and TRBJ1-1; D is perhaps TRBD1 (5 bases). Sequenced here: CD4+ or CD8+ T cells sorted from blood, sampled in a trial of the OX40 agonist ivuxolimab. The CDR3 loop reads CASSGDPSGTEAFF. CDR3 coding DNA: TGTGCCAGCAGTGGGGACCCTTCAGGGACTGAAGCTTTCTTT.